This entry lists 17 T cell receptor beta chains sequenced from one sample in a study of CD8 T cells in Susac syndrome. 0.5 to 1 ug RNA was reverse transcribed with random hexamers. One entry per CDR3 protein results from TCRdb running MiXCR on the immunoSEQ multiplex PCR reads. Of about 210,000 distinct CDR3 sequences in the sample, 85% to 95% were seen once. Material: CD4+ T cells from PBMCs. Receptors originate from a human donor in good health.

DNA of the CDR3: TGTGCCAGCAGCTCGACAGCCTCTGGGGCCAACGTCCTGACTTTC. Translating gives CASSSTASGANVLTF. J is TRBJ2-6 and V is TRBV12-3 or TRBV12-4, with a possible D match to TRBD1 (5 bases). The CDR3 is made up of 15 amino acids. The V and J ends lost 6 bases and 0 bases respectively, with 9 bases between them.

The CDR3 loop reads CSAPGGGNEQFF. The DNA for the CDR3 is TGCAGTGCTCCCGGGGGGGGTAATGAGCAGTTCTTC. The chain combines TRBV20-1 with TRBJ2-1; 8 bases are shared with TRBD2. This CDR3 has 12 amino acids. Germline values: CDR1 DFQATT, CDR2 SNEGSKA (reference sequence). J lost 7 bases, V lost 5 bases, and 4 bases had no gene match.

The chain carries TRBV29-1 and TRBJ2-7; no clear D. Per germline, CDR1 SQVTM and CDR2 ANQGSEA. The CDR3 spans 12 residues. The V end lost 3 bases, the J end lost 6 bases, and 12 bases lay between the germline ends. The CDR3 spells CSVDAGSGEQYF. The CDR3 DNA reads TGCAGCGTTGATGCTGGGTCCGGCGAGCAGTACTTC.

The gene calls are TRBV15 and TRBJ2-1, with unresolved D. Trimming left V 0 bases short and J 2 bases short, with 8 bases between. This CDR3 has 15 amino acids. Germline V gene data show CDR1 as LNHNV and CDR2 as YYDKDF (reference sequence). CDR3 sequence reads: CATSREYPPYNEQFF. In nucleotides, the CDR3 is TGTGCCACCAGCAGAGAATACCCTCCCTACAATGAGCAGTTCTTC.

This clonotype was recorded once. The chain employs TRBV25-1 and TRBJ2-1; D tentatively reads TRBD1 or TRBD2 (7 bases each). CDR1 and CDR2 (germline): MGHDK, SYGVNS. This CDR3 is 13 amino acids long. Trimming took off 7 bases at V and 9 bases at J, with 16 bases between the two ends. CDR3 sequence reads: CASKEWEGAEQFF. The CDR3 nucleotides read TGTGCCAGCAAGGAGTGGGAGGGGGCTGAGCAGTTCTTC.

This chain connects TRBV18 to TRBJ2-7; D is uncertain. The germline gives CDR1 KGHSH, CDR2 LQKENI. This CDR3 is built from 11 residues. The V end lost 1 base, the J end lost 5 bases, and 3 bases lay between the germline ends. This CDR3 reads CASSPRHEQYF. In nucleotides, the CDR3 is TGTGCCAGCTCACCACGCCACGAGCAGTACTTC.

The rearrangement uses TRBV24-1 and TRBJ2-1; a possible D gene is TRBD2 (5 bases). The CDR3 spans 13 residues. The V end was cut by 4 bases, the J end by 10 bases, with 13 bases between. Germline V gives CDR1 KGHDR, CDR2 SFDVKD. CDR3 in DNA: TGTGCCACCAGTGAGACCAACCGGGAAGAGCAGTTCTTC. It yields the protein CATSETNREEQFF.

The gene calls are TRBV3-1 and TRBJ1-1; D is undetermined. The germline V and J ends were trimmed by 5 bases and 1 base, with 11 bases remaining between them. Germline CDR1 LGHDT, CDR2 YNNKEL (reference sequence). There are 14 residues in the CDR3. CDR3 sequence (DNA): TGTGCCAGCAGCTCGAATCCAGGGAACACTGAAGCTTTCTTT. This encodes CASSSNPGNTEAFF.

The chain links TRBV4-3 to TRBJ2-5; D is ambiguous. This CDR3 comprises 14 residues. Germline values: CDR1 LGHNA, CDR2 YSLEER. The V gene lost 6 bases and the J gene lost 2 bases, with 13 bases spanning the gap. CDR3 sequence (DNA): TGCGCCAGCAGTCAGACGGACGGGCAAGAGACCCAGTACTTC. It yields the protein CASSQTDGQETQYF.

The chain is built from TRBV12-3 or TRBV12-4 and TRBJ2-3; 7 bases fit TRBD2. Trimming removed 5 bases from V and 7 bases from J; junction bases left unmatched: 9. The CDR3 has 14 amino acids. The CDR3 loop is CASSPERGLYTQYF. The CDR3 region has the DNA TGTGCCAGCAGTCCCGAGCGGGGACTCTATACGCAGTATTTT.

The chain uses TRBV29-1 and TRBJ1-2; a weak D match, TRBD1 (6 bases). The CDR3 is 13 amino acids. The ends were cut back, 3 bases at V and 8 bases at J, with 16 bases in the middle. CDR1 is SQVTM, CDR2 ANQGSEA, per germline. The CDR3 bases are TGCAGCGTTGAGAAAGGCCAGGGGTACGGCTACACCTTC. It yields the protein CSVEKGQGYGYTF. Looking up the rest from reference TRBV29-1 and TRBJ1-2 gives the full variable domain: SAVISQKPSRDICQRGTSLTIQCQVDSQVTMMFWYRQQPGQSLTLIATANQGSEATYESGFVIDKFPISRPNLTFSTLTVSNMSPEDSSIYLCSVEKGQGYGYTFGSGTRLTVV.

The gene calls are TRBV15 and TRBJ1-2; D may be TRBD1 (5 bases). V was cut by 0 bases and J by 4 bases, with 9 bases left in between. The CDR3 is made up of 14 amino acids. Germline CDR1 and CDR2: LNHNV and YYDKDF (reference sequence). Written as DNA, the CDR3 is TGTGCCACCAGCAGAGATAGAACAGGCTATGGCTACACCTTC. This encodes CATSRDRTGYGYTF.

The gene calls are TRBV5-4 and TRBJ2-3; D gene unclear. The germline CDR1 and CDR2 sequences are SGHNT and YYREEE (reference sequence). There are 13 residues in the CDR3. Trimming shortened V by 3 bases and J by 4 bases, and 9 bases separated the two germline ends. As DNA, the CDR3 is TGTGCCAGCAGCTCCAAGACCCCAGATACGCAGTATTTT. Its translation: CASSSKTPDTQYF.

This clonotype was found a few times. This chain connects TRBV7-2 to TRBJ2-3; a weak D match, TRBD1 (6 bases). Trimming removed 4 bases from V and 5 bases from J, with 10 bases in between. CDR1 is SGHTA, CDR2 FQGNSA, per germline. The CDR3 totals 13 residues. In nucleotides, the CDR3 is TGTGCCAGCAGCTCGACAGGTGGAGATACGCAGTATTTT. Encoded protein: CASSSTGGDTQYF.

The chain joins TRBV7-3 to TRBJ2-6; no clear D gene. The CDR3 loop spans 14 amino acids. CDR1 is SGHTA, CDR2 FQGTGA, per germline. The germline V and J ends were trimmed by 8 bases and 1 base, with 9 bases remaining between them. CDR3 coding DNA: TGTGCCAGCCGAGACGGGTCTGGGGCCAACGTCCTGACTTTC. Residues: CASRDGSGANVLTF.

The chain has TRBV30 and TRBJ2-1, with D perhaps TRBD2 (5 bases). This CDR3 spans 12 amino acids. V was clipped by 4 bases and J by 8 bases, with 12 bases between them. Germline values: CDR1 GTSNPN, CDR2 SVGIG (reference sequence). CDR3 DNA: TGTGCCTGGAACGAGGGAAGAGATGAGCAGTTCTTC. Translation gives CAWNEGRDEQFF.

V and J are TRBV10-3 and TRBJ2-1, with D possibly matching TRBD1 (6 bases). The ends were cut back, 4 bases at V and 10 bases at J, with 8 bases in the middle. There are 11 residues in the CDR3. CDR1 and CDR2 (germline): ENHRY, SYGVKD. CDR3 DNA sequence: TGTGCCATCAGTGGCAGGGGCGAGCAGTTCTTC. Its translation: CAISGRGEQFF.